This T cell receptor beta chain was captured in a study of blood T cell repertoires in COVID-19. Across the study: Samples representing acute and convalescent COVID-19 were sourced from the United States, Italy and Spain. Sample material is recorded as cDNA or gDNA derived from T cells, B-cell-depleted T cells, or PBMCs.

Original data processing: From reference gene primer amplification, estimates of nucleated cell counts were derived. TCRdb keeps only in-frame clones here, not all; method: immunoSEQ multiplex PCR. For V, J and clone size, that table is used; D and trimming come from the DNA. The table records about 160,000 clones, roughly 84% of them present only once. The germline gives CDR1 SGHRS, CDR2 YFSETQ. CDR3 length: 15 residues. The germline V and J ends were trimmed by 0 bases and 4 bases, with 13 bases remaining between them. The clonotype comes from a woman over 75 with active or convalescent COVID-19. The sample taken for sequencing was peripheral blood. V usage is TRBV5-1 and J usage is TRBJ1-2; D is unclear. CDR3 sequence: CASSLAGQALYGYTF. The CDR3 nucleotides read TGCGCCAGCAGCTTGGCCGGTCAGGCTCTCTATGGCTACACCTTC.